The T cell receptor (beta chain) under discussion was sequenced for a study of T cell responses to AZD1222 COVID-19 vaccine. General study points: CD4 TCRs linked to vaccination spanned spike, dominating at 160-218 and 743-854. Most donors were white British and more were female, and clonal diversity was possibly underestimated. Repertoires were obtained solely post-peak T cell response. At baseline, seropositivity was found in only a handful of AZD1222 recipients.

Regarding this clone: Its target is unknown.

Germline CDR1 and CDR2: SGHDN and FVKESK. The CDR3 is 15 amino acids. Trimming pared 5 bases from V and 7 bases from J, leaving 17 bases between. Clones were read by immunoSEQ multiplex PCR, and TCRdb kept only the in-frame ones, dropping some. The table records about 170,000 clones, more than 80% of them present only once. The material was peripheral blood, obtained on day 0 of AZD1222 vaccination. The genes are TRBV14 and TRBJ1-4; D possibly corresponds to TRBD1 (5 bases). The sequence derives from an adult in good health. Here the CDR3 DNA reads TGTGCCAGCAGCGGCCAGGGCGGCTCAATTGAAAAACTGTTTTTT. Translation: CASSGQGGSIEKLFF. The full variable domain, with the rest looked up from reference TRBV14 and TRBJ1-4, is EAGVTQFPSHSVIEKGQTVTLRCDPISGHDNLYWYRRVMGKEIKFLLHFVKESKQDESGMPNNRFLAERTGGTYSTLKVQPAELEDSGVYFCASSGQGGSIEKLFFGSGTQLSVL.